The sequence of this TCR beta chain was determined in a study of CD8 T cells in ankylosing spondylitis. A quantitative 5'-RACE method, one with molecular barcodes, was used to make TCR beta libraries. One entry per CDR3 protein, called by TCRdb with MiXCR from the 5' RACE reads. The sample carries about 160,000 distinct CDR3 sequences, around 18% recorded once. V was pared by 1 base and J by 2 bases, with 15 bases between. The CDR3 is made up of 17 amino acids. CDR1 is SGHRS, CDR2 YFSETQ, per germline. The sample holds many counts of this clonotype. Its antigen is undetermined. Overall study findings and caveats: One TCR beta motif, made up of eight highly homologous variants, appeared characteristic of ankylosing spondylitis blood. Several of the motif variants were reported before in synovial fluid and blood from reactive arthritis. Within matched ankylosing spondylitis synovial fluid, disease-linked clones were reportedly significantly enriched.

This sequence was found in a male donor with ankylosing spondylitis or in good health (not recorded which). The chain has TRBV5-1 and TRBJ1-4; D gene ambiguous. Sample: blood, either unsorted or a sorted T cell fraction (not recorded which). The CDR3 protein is CASSLLDSWATNEKLFF. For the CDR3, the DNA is TGCGCCAGCAGCTTGCTTGATTCCTGGGCGACTAATGAAAAACTGTTTTTT.